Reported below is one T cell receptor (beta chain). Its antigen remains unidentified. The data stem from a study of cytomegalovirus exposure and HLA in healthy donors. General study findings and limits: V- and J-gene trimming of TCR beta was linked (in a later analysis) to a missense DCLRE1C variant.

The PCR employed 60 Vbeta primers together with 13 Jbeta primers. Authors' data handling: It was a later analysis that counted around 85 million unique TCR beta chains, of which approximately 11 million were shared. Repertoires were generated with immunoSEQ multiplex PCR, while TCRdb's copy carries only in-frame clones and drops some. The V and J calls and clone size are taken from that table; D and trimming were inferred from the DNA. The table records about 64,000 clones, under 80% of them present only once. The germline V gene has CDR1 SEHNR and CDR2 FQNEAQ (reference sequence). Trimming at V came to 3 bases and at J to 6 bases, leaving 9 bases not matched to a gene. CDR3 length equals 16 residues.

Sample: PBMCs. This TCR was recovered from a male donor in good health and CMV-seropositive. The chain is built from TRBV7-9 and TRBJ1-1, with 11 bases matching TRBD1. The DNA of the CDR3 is TGTGCCAGCAGCTTCGGACAGGGGGCAAGTTTGCCTGAAGCTTTCTTT. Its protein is CASSFGQGASLPEAFF.